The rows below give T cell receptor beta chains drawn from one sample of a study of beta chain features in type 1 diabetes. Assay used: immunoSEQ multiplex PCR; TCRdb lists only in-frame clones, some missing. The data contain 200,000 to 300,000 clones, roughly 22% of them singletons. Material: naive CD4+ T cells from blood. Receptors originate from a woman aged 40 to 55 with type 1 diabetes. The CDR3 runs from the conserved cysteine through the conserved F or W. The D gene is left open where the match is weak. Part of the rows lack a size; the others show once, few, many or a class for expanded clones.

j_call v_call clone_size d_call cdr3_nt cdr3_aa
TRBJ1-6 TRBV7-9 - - TGTGCCAGCAGCTTCGGGTCACCCCTCCACTTT CASSFGSPLHF
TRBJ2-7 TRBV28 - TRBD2 TGTGCCAGCTCGCGGGGGGGGACAGACCTTTACGAGCAGTACTTC CASSRGGTDLYEQYF
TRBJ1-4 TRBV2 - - TGTGCCAGCAGCCCGAGTACAGGGAATGAAAAACTGTTTTTT CASSPSTGNEKLFF
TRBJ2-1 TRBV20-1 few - TGCAGTGCTTTCCGGGGTGAGCAGTTCTTC CSAFRGEQFF
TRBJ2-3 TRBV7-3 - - TGTGCCAGCAGCTTAACAAGGGGACTCCGCACAGATACGCAGTATTTT CASSLTRGLRTDTQYF
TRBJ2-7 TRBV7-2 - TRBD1 TGTGCCAGCAGCTTCTTGACAGGGGCCTACGAGCAGTACTTC CASSFLTGAYEQYF
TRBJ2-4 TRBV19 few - TGTGCCAGTAGTACGGGGATGACCAAAAACATTCAGTACTTC CASSTGMTKNIQYF
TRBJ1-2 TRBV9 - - TGTGCCAGCAGCGTAGAGGCAGGCTATGGCTACACCTTC CASSVEAGYGYTF
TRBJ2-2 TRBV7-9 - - TGTGCCAGCAGCCTACCCCCTTCGCAAGTCACCGGGGAGCTGTTTTTT CASSLPPSQVTGELFF
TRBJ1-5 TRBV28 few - TGTGCCAGCAGCTCTTCTTGGCCCCAGCATTTT CASSSSWPQHF
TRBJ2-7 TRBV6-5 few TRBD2 TGTGCCATCGGACTAGCGGGACCCTACGAGCAGTACTTC CAIGLAGPYEQYF
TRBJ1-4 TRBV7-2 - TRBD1 TGTGCCAGCAGCCCCACAGGGGGGGCTAATGAAAAACTGTTTTTT CASSPTGGANEKLFF
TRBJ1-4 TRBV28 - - TGTGCCAGCAGTTCCCCCGGCAGGGGAGAAAAACTGTTTTTT CASSSPGRGEKLFF
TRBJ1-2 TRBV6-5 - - TGTGCCAGCAGCCCTGACAGGATCTATGGCTACACCTTC CASSPDRIYGYTF
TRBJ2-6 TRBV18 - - TGTGCCAGCTCACCCACACCTGGCTCTGGGGCCAACGTCCTGACTTTC CASSPTPGSGANVLTF
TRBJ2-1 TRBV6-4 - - TGTGCCAGCAGTGAACAGGATGGAAATGAGCAGTTCTTC CASSEQDGNEQFF
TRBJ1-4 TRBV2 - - TGTGCCAGCAGTGACGAGACGGCGGATGAAAAACTGTTTTTT CASSDETADEKLFF
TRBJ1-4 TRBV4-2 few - TGTGCCAGCAGCCAAGATGGAGTCCCCCGTGAAAAACTGTTTTTT CASSQDGVPREKLFF
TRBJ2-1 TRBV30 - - TGTGCCTGGAGTCTAAGCCGGACTCCAAGCTCCTACAATGAGCAGTTCTTC CAWSLSRTPSSYNEQFF
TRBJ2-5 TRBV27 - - TGTGCCAGCAGTCCCCGGGGTAGCGGTAAAGAGACCCAGTACTTC CASSPRGSGKETQYF
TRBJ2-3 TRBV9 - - TGTGCCAGCAGCGTAGTAGGAGTCTCCACAGATACGCAGTATTTT CASSVVGVSTDTQYF
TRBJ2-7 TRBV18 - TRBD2 TGTGCCGGCACAATCGCGGGAGTTACAGCCTACGAGCAGTACTTC CAGTIAGVTAYEQYF
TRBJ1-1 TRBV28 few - TGTGCCAGCAGCCGCTCGGGGTTTGGGGGGAGAACTGAAGCTTTCTTT CASSRSGFGGRTEAFF
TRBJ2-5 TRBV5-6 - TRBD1 TGTGCCAGCAGCTTTACTACAGGGGGCCCAGAGACCCAGTACTTC CASSFTTGGPETQYF
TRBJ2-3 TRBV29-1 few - TGCAGCGTCTGGGCCTCTAGCACAGATACGCAGTATTTT CSVWASSTDTQYF
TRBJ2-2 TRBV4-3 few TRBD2 TGCGCCAGCAGCCAAGCCCCCCTAGCGGGTGGGGAGCTGTTTTTT CASSQAPLAGGELFF
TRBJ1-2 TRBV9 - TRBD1 TGTGCCAGCAGCTCCCACAGGGGTGGCTACACCTTC CASSSHRGGYTF
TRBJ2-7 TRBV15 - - TGTGCCACCAGCTCTACAGGAGACCAGTACTTC CATSSTGDQYF